What follows describes a single T cell receptor beta chain. No antigen is known for it. The data are from a study of T cells after yellow fever vaccination. Germline V lookup: CDR1 MNHEY, CDR2 SVGEGT. This CDR3 region has 15 residues. V lost 6 bases to trimming and J lost 4 bases; unmatched junction nucleotides: 9. The study, taken as a whole, reports: Detected again after the booster were most primary-vaccination clones, at 95% to 98% CD4 and 80% to 90% CD8. FACS-sorted repertoires could contain abundant clonotypes contaminating from the bulk population. Researchers noted that a small share of clonotypes showed up in both CD4 and CD8 compartments.

5'RACE template switching generated TCR cDNA, adding a universal primer site and UMIs. Via MiXCR, TCRdb re-called the 5' RACE reads, giving one row per CDR3 protein. The sample holds about 630,000 distinct CDR3 sequences, 10% to 15% seen once. The chain recombines TRBV6-2 or TRBV6-3 with TRBJ1-5; 7 nucleotides match TRBD1. This receptor was obtained from a man aged 25-45 years who received the YFV17D yellow fever vaccine. Sequenced material: PBMCs, taken on the day of the yellow fever booster vaccination. CDR3 DNA: TGTGCCAGCAGCCAAATGGACAGGTTTAATCAGCCCCAGCATTTT. Residues: CASSQMDRFNQPQHF.